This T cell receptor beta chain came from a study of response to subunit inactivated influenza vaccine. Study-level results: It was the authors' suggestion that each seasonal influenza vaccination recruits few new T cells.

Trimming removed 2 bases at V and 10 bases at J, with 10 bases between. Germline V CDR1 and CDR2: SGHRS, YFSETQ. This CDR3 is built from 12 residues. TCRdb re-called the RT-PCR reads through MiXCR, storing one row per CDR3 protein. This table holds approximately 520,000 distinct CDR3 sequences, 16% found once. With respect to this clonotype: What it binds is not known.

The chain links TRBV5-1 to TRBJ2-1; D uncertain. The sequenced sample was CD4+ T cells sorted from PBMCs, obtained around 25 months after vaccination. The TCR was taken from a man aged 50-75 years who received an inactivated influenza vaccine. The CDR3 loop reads CASSFLTKEQFF. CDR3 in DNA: TGCGCCAGCAGCTTCCTCACCAAAGAGCAGTTCTTC.